Listed here are 25 T cell receptor beta chains from one sample, sequenced in a study. Using immunoSEQ multiplex PCR, the repertoire was profiled, and TCRdb retains in-frame clones only, with some absent. The repertoire includes 55,000 to 70,000 clones, over 85% of them detected once, and around 4.6% sits in the top ten. Sequencing was performed on PBMCs. These receptors all stem from a man between 35 and 55 years old with rheumatoid arthritis.

This chain links TRBV24-1 with TRBJ2-6, with a tentative D call TRBD1 (6 bases). CDR1 and CDR2 from the germline V gene are KGHDR and SFDVKD. Trimming pared 4 bases from V and 5 bases from J, leaving 11 bases between. The CDR3 has 15 residues. The CDR3 reads CATSESGARANVLTF. In DNA, the CDR3 is TGTGCCACCAGTGAATCAGGGGCTAGGGCCAACGTCCTGACTTTC.

This clone showed up just a few times. This sequence joins TRBV2 and TRBJ2-7; the match to TRBD1 covers 7 bases. The CDR3 sequence is 14 residues long. V lost 8 bases, J lost 3 bases, and 10 bases stayed unmatched. CDR1 and CDR2 from the germline V gene are SNHLY and FYNNEI. CDR3 loop: CASGETGYSYEQYF. The CDR3 DNA reads TGTGCCAGCGGGGAGACAGGGTATAGCTACGAGCAGTACTTC.

The rearrangement joins TRBV3-1 (or the pseudogene TRBV3-2) to TRBJ1-2, with TRBD1 matching over 10 bases. The junction had 13 bases not matched to a gene; V was cut back by 1 base and J by 5 bases. CDR3 size: 18 residues. Germline V gives CDR1 LGHDT, CDR2 YNNKEL (reference sequence). Here the CDR3 reads CASSQAGPRQGALYGYTF. CDR3 DNA: TGTGCCAGCAGCCAAGCTGGTCCCAGACAGGGGGCTTTATATGGCTACACCTTC.

J is TRBJ1-2 and V is TRBV2, with 9 bases fitting TRBD1. After removal of 5 bases from V and 7 bases from J, the junction contained 11 bases not matched to a gene. Germline loops: CDR1 SNHLY, CDR2 FYNNEI. CDR3 size: 15 residues. CDR3 sequence (DNA): TGTGCCAGCAGTAACGGACAGGGGTCCTCTCCTGGCTACACCTTC. This gives the protein CASSNGQGSSPGYTF.

The CDR3 region is CASSTTGGLGDTQYF. CDR3 DNA sequence: TGTGCCAGTAGTACGACAGGGGGCCTAGGGGATACGCAGTATTTT. This chain links TRBV19 with TRBJ2-3; TRBD1 aligns across 10 bases. The ends lost 4 bases at V and 6 bases at J; junction bases unmatched: 7. The germline gives CDR1 LNHDA, CDR2 SQIVND (reference sequence). CDR3 length equals 15 residues.

This chain uses TRBV6-5 with TRBJ2-1; D remains ambiguous. Looked up from germline, CDR1 is MNHEY and CDR2 is SVGAGI. V lost 2 bases, J lost 3 bases, and 8 bases lay in between. The CDR3 spans 14 residues. The CDR3 DNA reads as TGTGCCAGCAGTTACGGAGCGTTCTACAATGAGCAGTTCTTC. Translated, it gives CASSYGAFYNEQFF.

V is TRBV11-2 and J is TRBJ2-3, with D uncertain. Germline CDR1 is SGHAT and CDR2 is FQNNGV. Trimming cost V 5 bases and J 5 bases, with 14 bases left between them. The CDR3 loop spans 14 amino acids. The CDR3 sequence: CASSLIILEDTQYF. CDR3 nucleotides: TGTGCCAGCAGCCTTATCATTTTGGAAGATACGCAGTATTTT.

CDR3 residues: CASSSLPRGRGAGNTIYF. The CDR3 region has the DNA TGTGCCAGCAGTTCCCTCCCGCGGGGGCGGGGGGCTGGAAACACCATATATTTT. The V call is TRBV28, the J call TRBJ1-3; TRBD1 is a possible D gene (6 bases). The CDR3 is 18 amino acids. From germline, CDR1 is MDHEN and CDR2 SYDVKM. The V and J ends lost 4 bases and 2 bases respectively, with 21 bases between them. Drawing the rest from reference TRBV28 and TRBJ1-3, the complete variable domain is DVKVTQSSRYLVKRTGEKVFLECVQDMDHENMFWYRQDPGLGLRLIYFSYDVKMKEKGDIPEGYSVSREKKERFSLILESASTNQTSMYLCASSSLPRGRGAGNTIYFGEGSWLTVV.

The chain combines TRBV7-2 with TRBJ2-7, with a tentative D call TRBD2 (6 bases). The CDR3 sequence is 15 residues long. V lost 1 base and J lost 2, with 12 bases in between. Germline V lookup: CDR1 SGHTA, CDR2 FQGNSA. The CDR3 reads CASSLDGTYTYEQYF. The CDR3, as DNA: TGTGCCAGCAGCTTAGACGGGACTTACACCTACGAGCAGTACTTC.

V usage is TRBV5-5 and J usage is TRBJ1-5; no clear D gene. Trimming removed 4 bases at V and 5 bases at J, with 13 bases between. The CDR3 length is 14 residues. Germline assignment: CDR1 SGHKS and CDR2 YYEKEE (reference sequence). CDR3 in DNA: TGTGCCAGCAGCGCGGACGCGGGCGATCAGCCCCAGCATTTT. It is translated as CASSADAGDQPQHF.

The rearrangement uses TRBV5-1 and TRBJ2-5, with TRBD2 as a possible D gene (6 bases). Looked up from germline, CDR1 is SGHRS and CDR2 is YFSETQ. V gave up 4 bases and J gave up 1 base, with 8 bases separating them. CDR3 length: 13 amino acids. The CDR3 DNA sequence: TGCGCCAGCAGCCCCGGGAGCCAAGAGACCCAGTACTTC. Protein product: CASSPGSQETQYF. The complete variable domain, with remaining parts taken from reference TRBV5-1 and TRBJ2-5, reads KAGVTQTPRYLIKTRGQQVTLSCSPISGHRSVSWYQQTPGQGLQFLFEYFSETQRNKGNFPGRFSGRQFSNSRSEMNVSTLELGDSALYLCASSPGSQETQYFGPGTRLLVL.

The V gene is TRBV11-2, the J gene TRBJ2-5, with 10 bases aligning to TRBD2. Germline CDR1 reads SGHAT; CDR2 reads FQNNGV. V gave up 5 bases and J gave up 2 bases; unmatched junction bases: 8. The length of the CDR3 is 16 residues. The DNA for the CDR3 is TGTGCCAGCAGCGTCCGACTAGCGGGCGGACAAGAGACCCAGTACTTC. Translating it yields CASSVRLAGGQETQYF.

This rearrangement joins TRBV7-9 to TRBJ2-7, with D unclear. In germline, CDR1 is SEHNR, CDR2 FQNEAQ (reference sequence). Deletions cut 0 bases from V and 6 bases from J, with 9 bases between. The CDR3 sequence is 13 residues long. Written as DNA, the CDR3 is TGTGCCAGCAGCTTAGCGCAAGTGAGCGAGCAGTACTTC. This encodes CASSLAQVSEQYF.

A few counts support this clone. V is TRBV6-5 and J is TRBJ2-2; D is unclear. The CDR3 runs to 12 residues. V dropped 7 bases and J dropped 6 bases, with 9 bases sitting between them. Germline V gives CDR1 MNHEY, CDR2 SVGAGI. CDR3 amino acids: CASIGFPGELFF. The CDR3 DNA reads TGTGCCAGCATAGGATTTCCCGGGGAGCTGTTTTTT.

The rearrangement joins TRBV2 to TRBJ2-1; no clear D gene. CDR1 is SNHLY and CDR2 is FYNNEI in the germline V gene. V was cut by 3 bases and J by 0 bases, with 9 bases left in between. CDR3 length equals 15 residues. This chain's CDR3 is CASSDLGRSYNEQFF. In DNA, the CDR3 is TGTGCCAGCAGTGATTTAGGCCGCTCCTACAATGAGCAGTTCTTC.

This chain joins TRBV11-2 and TRBJ2-3; unclear D gene. V lost 1 base and J 1 base, leaving 9 bases between the germline ends. CDR1 and CDR2 from the germline V gene are SGHAT and FQNNGV. CDR3 length equals 15 residues. CDR3 in DNA: TGTGCCAGCAGCTTAGCGGCTATACGCACAGATACGCAGTATTTT. Amino acids: CASSLAAIRTDTQYF.

The chain combines TRBV6-5 with TRBJ2-5; D call uncertain. CDR1 MNHEY and CDR2 SVGAGI come from the germline V gene. Trimming took 5 bases from V and 1 from J, leaving 5 bases between them. The CDR3 extends over 12 amino acids. The CDR3 sequence: CASSKTQETQYF. The CDR3 DNA reads TGTGCCAGCAGTAAGACCCAAGAGACCCAGTACTTC.

This clone was seen just once. The V and J genes are TRBV18 and TRBJ2-7; weak D call: TRBD2 (5 bases). This CDR3 has 12 residues. V was trimmed by 3 bases and J by 7 bases, leaving 10 bases between them. Germline loops: CDR1 KGHSH, CDR2 LQKENI. Here the CDR3 reads CASSPGKVEQYF. As DNA, the CDR3 is TGTGCCAGCTCACCCGGGAAAGTTGAGCAGTACTTC.

The chain carries TRBV30 and TRBJ2-1; tentative D call: TRBD1 (6 bases). Between the trimmed V and J ends, which lost 2 bases and 12 bases, there was a span of 14 bases. The CDR3 length is 12 residues. The V gene's germline CDR1 is GTSNPN and CDR2 SVGIG (reference sequence). This CDR3 reads CAWSLSTGPQFF. The DNA of the CDR3 is TGTGCCTGGAGTCTATCGACAGGCCCGCAGTTCTTC.

The J gene is TRBJ1-1, the V gene TRBV2, with D hard to call. The CDR3 runs to 14 residues. From germline, CDR1 is SNHLY and CDR2 FYNNEI. The germline V and J ends were trimmed by 3 bases and 5 bases, with 13 bases remaining between them. CDR3: CASSDKLPGTEAFF. The CDR3 region has the DNA TGTGCCAGCAGTGACAAGCTCCCAGGAACTGAAGCTTTCTTT.

The V gene is TRBV19, the J gene TRBJ1-1; D unresolved. Trimming stripped 6 bases from V and 5 bases from J, with 19 bases between. Germline V gene lookup returns CDR1 LNHDA and CDR2 SQIVND (reference sequence). The CDR3 has 15 residues. CDR3 sequence: CASSPGPGRYTEAFF. The DNA for the CDR3 is TGTGCCAGTAGCCCGGGCCCCGGGAGATATACTGAAGCTTTCTTT.

The J gene is TRBJ2-1, the V gene TRBV6-5; tentatively, D is TRBD2 (6 bases). V lost 6 bases and J 4 bases, leaving 13 bases between the germline ends. The CDR3 loop spans 14 amino acids. Germline V gene data show CDR1 as MNHEY and CDR2 as SVGAGI. This chain's CDR3 is CASSSEGHYNEQFF. CDR3 sequence (DNA): TGTGCCAGCAGCTCGGAGGGCCATTACAATGAGCAGTTCTTC.

This clone was seen more than once but under ten times. The chain joins TRBV24-1 to TRBJ2-7; 11 positions match TRBD2. With 4 bases clipped from V and 4 bases from J, the junction kept 2 bases outside the gene matches. CDR3 length: 14 residues. CDR1 and CDR2 from the germline V gene are KGHDR and SFDVKD. CDR3 in amino acids: CATSDGTSGYEQYF. CDR3 coding DNA: TGTGCCACCAGTGACGGGACTAGCGGATACGAGCAGTACTTC.

The V call is TRBV6-6, the J call TRBJ1-1, with 7 bases identical to TRBD1. CDR1 and CDR2 (germline): MNHNY, SVGAGI (reference sequence). The CDR3 spans 11 residues. Trimming removed 8 bases from V and 5 bases from J; junction bases left unmatched: 2. The CDR3 sequence is CASRRGTEAFF. DNA of the CDR3: TGTGCCAGCCGCAGGGGGACTGAAGCTTTCTTT.

V is TRBV18 and J is TRBJ2-5; tentatively, D is TRBD1 or TRBD2 (5 bases each). The CDR3 is made up of 16 amino acids. Trimming cost V 0 bases and J 4 bases, with 15 bases left between them. From germline, CDR1 is KGHSH and CDR2 LQKENI. CDR3 sequence reads: CASSPPVSGRGETQYF. In DNA, the CDR3 is TGTGCCAGCTCACCACCGGTCTCAGGGAGAGGAGAGACCCAGTACTTC.